The next 21 T cell receptor beta chains were all read from a single sample in a study of response to subunit inactivated influenza vaccine. TCRdb itself ran the RT-PCR reads through MiXCR, one entry per CDR3 protein. Of 500,000 to 600,000 distinct CDR3 sequences in the sample, about 12% were seen once. The source was PBMCs from blood, collected on the day of vaccination. The receptors originated from a man aged 50-60 years who received an inactivated influenza vaccine.

This clonotype has just a few counts. V and J are TRBV5-1 and TRBJ2-4, with D unclear. CDR1 is SGHRS, CDR2 YFSETQ, per germline. The V and J ends lost 2 bases and 0 bases respectively, with 9 bases between them. This CDR3 contains 15 residues. The CDR3 DNA is TGCGCCAGCAGCTTTATCAGATTAGCCAAAAACATTCAGTACTTC. Its protein product is CASSFIRLAKNIQYF. Supplemented by reference TRBV5-1 and TRBJ2-4, the full variable domain reads KAGVTQTPRYLIKTRGQQVTLSCSPISGHRSVSWYQQTPGQGLQFLFEYFSETQRNKGNFPGRFSGRQFSNSRSEMNVSTLELGDSALYLCASSFIRLAKNIQYFGAGTRLSVL.

This clonotype was picked up a small number of times. The gene calls are TRBV7-2 and TRBJ2-7; D may be TRBD1 (5 bases). This CDR3 spans 15 amino acids. The V end lost 1 base, the J end lost 6 bases, and 16 bases lay between the germline ends. Germline loops: CDR1 SGHTA, CDR2 FQGNSA. DNA of the CDR3: TGTGCCAGCAGCTTAGACCGGACCAGGGTTGGCGAGCAGTACTTC. Protein sequence: CASSLDRTRVGEQYF.

This chain uses TRBV20-1 with TRBJ2-7; 11 bases line up with TRBD2. The CDR3 runs 14 residues. Germline loops: CDR1 DFQATT, CDR2 SNEGSKA (reference sequence). The V segment lost 5 bases and the J segment 7 bases; nucleotides outside the gene matches: 10. The CDR3 region has the DNA TGCAGTGCTCCAACTAGCGGGAGAGGGTGGGAGCAGTACTTC. Its protein product is CSAPTSGRGWEQYF.

There are a few counts of this clonotype. The chain combines TRBV12-3 or TRBV12-4 with TRBJ1-2; a weak D match, TRBD1 (6 bases). The V gene lost 5 bases and the J gene lost 4 bases, with 14 bases spanning the gap. The CDR3 runs to 14 residues. The CDR3 DNA sequence: TGTGCCAGCAGTCGGGACATCGAAGTCTATGGCTACACCTTC. Translated: CASSRDIEVYGYTF.

This clonotype has a count of ten or more. V and J are TRBV20-1 and TRBJ2-1; D not resolved. Looked up from germline, CDR1 is DFQATT and CDR2 is SNEGSKA (reference sequence). V was cut by 0 bases and J by 1 base, with 7 bases left in between. CDR3 size: 14 residues. The DNA for the CDR3 is TGCAGTGCTAGAGATAAGGGTTCCTACAATGAGCAGTTCTTC. Its translation is CSARDKGSYNEQFF.

This clonotype was recorded a few times. The chain uses TRBV9 and TRBJ2-7; 14 nucleotides align to TRBD2. Germline-derived CDR1 and CDR2 are SGDLS and YYNGEE. The CDR3 extends over 16 amino acids. With V trimmed by 4 bases and J by 6 bases, 9 bases remained unmatched. The CDR3 spells CASSLGTSGRSGEQYF. The DNA for the CDR3 is TGTGCCAGCAGCTTGGGGACTAGCGGGAGATCGGGCGAGCAGTACTTC.

In this sample, this clonotype turned up a few times. This chain connects TRBV7-8 to TRBJ2-5, with a possible D match to TRBD2 (5 bases). CDR1 and CDR2 (germline): SGHVS, FQNEAQ. The length of the CDR3 is 16 residues. The V gene lost 3 bases and the J gene lost 1 base, with 15 bases spanning the gap. CDR3 protein: CASSLGRWRFQETQYF. CDR3 nucleotide sequence: TGTGCCAGCAGCTTGGGTCGGTGGAGGTTCCAAGAGACCCAGTACTTC. The full variable domain, its missing parts supplied by reference TRBV7-8 and TRBJ2-5, is GAGVSQSPRYKVAKRGQDVALRCDPISGHVSLFWYQQALGQGPEFLTYFQNEAQLDKSGLPSDRFFAERPEGSVSTLKIQRTQQEDSAVYLCASSLGRWRFQETQYFGPGTRLLVL.

V is TRBV7-8 and J is TRBJ2-1, with a weak D call TRBD2 (7 bases). The V end was cut by 7 bases, the J end by 9 bases, with 25 bases between. The CDR3 contains 16 residues. Germline V CDR1 and CDR2: SGHVS, FQNEAQ. CDR3 DNA: TGTGCCAGCAAGTCGACTCGTCTGGCGAGGGGGGGTGAGCAGTTCTTC. Amino acids: CASKSTRLARGGEQFF.

The sample holds many counts of this clonotype. This chain connects TRBV5-1 to TRBJ1-5, with 7 positions matching TRBD1. The germline V gene encodes CDR1 SGHRS and CDR2 YFSETQ. The length of the CDR3 is 15 residues. Trimming took 0 bases from V and 7 from J; bases not matched to a gene: 7. CDR3 in DNA: TGCGCCAGCAGCTTGGAAGGGGGCGTGGGACAGCCCCAGCATTTT. This translates into CASSLEGGVGQPQHF.

The V gene is TRBV11-2, the J gene TRBJ2-7; the D call may be TRBD1 or TRBD2 (5 bases each). The length of the CDR3 is 11 residues. Trimming took off 8 bases at V and 8 bases at J, with 13 bases between the two ends. Germline V lookup: CDR1 SGHAT, CDR2 FQNNGV. The CDR3 DNA reads TGTGCCAGCGAGGGGTTTGGGAAGCAGTACTTC. It yields the protein CASEGFGKQYF.

V usage is TRBV12-3 or TRBV12-4 and J usage is TRBJ2-4; weak D call: TRBD2 (6 bases). The CDR3 length is 12 residues. Deletions cut 3 bases from V and 6 bases from J, with 6 bases between. CDR3 coding DNA: TGTGCCAGCAGTTTCGGGGGAAACATTCAGTACTTC. This translates into CASSFGGNIQYF.

This chain connects TRBV7-2 to TRBJ1-4, with a weak D call TRBD1 (6 bases). The germline gives CDR1 SGHTA, CDR2 FQGNSA. Trimming stripped 0 bases from V and 8 bases from J, with 10 bases between. This CDR3 comprises 14 residues. This CDR3 is CASSLAGRGEKLFF. CDR3 DNA: TGTGCCAGCAGCTTAGCAGGGAGGGGGGAAAAACTGTTTTTT.

This clonotype was seen a handful of times. This chain uses TRBV27 with TRBJ2-1, with D uncertain. From germline, CDR1 is MNHEY and CDR2 SMNVEV (reference sequence). This CDR3 contains 14 residues. Trimming removed 0 bases at V and 6 bases at J, with 9 bases between. CDR3 sequence: CASSLSVVRNEQFF. CDR3 nucleotides: TGTGCCAGCAGTTTATCTGTAGTACGCAATGAGCAGTTCTTC.

This clonotype was seen a handful of times. J is TRBJ2-7 and V is TRBV6-1; D may be TRBD2 (5 bases). From germline, CDR1 is MNHNS and CDR2 SASEGT. The CDR3 contains 16 residues. Trimming took off 7 bases at V and 4 bases at J, with 23 bases between the two ends. The CDR3 DNA sequence: TGTGCCAGCAACCTCCCAAATAGGGTAGCGCTGTACGAGCAGTACTTC. It codes for CASNLPNRVALYEQYF.

This clonotype came up many times. The J gene is TRBJ2-3, the V gene TRBV5-1, with D possibly being TRBD2 (6 bases). CDR1 and CDR2 (germline): SGHRS, YFSETQ. The V end was cut by 4 bases, the J end by 0 bases, with 12 bases between. The CDR3 runs 15 residues. CDR3 nucleotide sequence: TGCGCCAGCAGCCTGGGGGGTGACAGCACAGATACGCAGTATTTT. Protein sequence: CASSLGGDSTDTQYF.

The V and J genes are TRBV7-2 and TRBJ1-1; D may be TRBD1 (6 bases). CDR1 and CDR2 from the germline V gene are SGHTA and FQGNSA. V was shortened by 6 bases and J by 4 bases, with 12 bases between the two germline ends. This CDR3 has 13 residues. In DNA form, the CDR3 reads TGTGCCAGCAGAGAAACAGGGTCCACTGAAGCTTTCTTT. Its protein is CASRETGSTEAFF.

This clonotype was detected a few times. CDR3 sequence (DNA): TGTGCCAGCAAACGGACAGGGGACTTGGGTAAAGCTTTCTTT. Protein sequence: CASKRTGDLGKAFF. The gene calls are TRBV12-3 or TRBV12-4 and TRBJ1-1; 9 bases match TRBD1. With 7 bases clipped from V and 9 bases from J, the junction kept 12 bases outside the gene matches. There are 14 residues in the CDR3.

This clonotype was recorded at least ten times. The CDR3 coding sequence is TGTGCCAGCAGCTCCGACGGCCGATCCACAGATACGCAGTATTTT. Translated: CASSSDGRSTDTQYF. V usage is TRBV7-2 and J usage is TRBJ2-3, with D unresolved. Trimming removed 4 bases from V and 2 bases from J, with 13 bases in between. This CDR3 has 15 amino acids. The germline V gene has CDR1 SGHTA and CDR2 FQGNSA.

There are a few counts of this clonotype. CDR3 nucleotides: TGTGCCAGCAGACCCCCTCAGGGGGGTTCGGACGAGCAGTACTTC. It codes for CASRPPQGGSDEQYF. This rearrangement joins TRBV21-1 to TRBJ2-7; TRBD1 was called by the table and not checked on the DNA. TRBV21-1 represents a pseudogene. The CDR3 runs to 15 residues.

The chain carries TRBV12-3 or TRBV12-4 and TRBJ2-5; D perhaps matches TRBD2 (6 bases). The CDR3 has 15 amino acids. Trimming shortened V by 8 bases and J by 5 bases, and 21 bases separated the two germline ends. This chain's CDR3 is CASDTSGTPEETQYF. The CDR3 DNA reads TGTGCCAGCGATACATCCGGGACTCCCGAGGAGACCCAGTACTTC.

The V call is TRBV5-1, the J call TRBJ1-1; a possible D gene is TRBD1 (5 bases). V lost 4 bases, J lost 6 bases, and 13 bases lay in between. The CDR3 covers 13 residues. Germline values: CDR1 SGHRS, CDR2 YFSETQ. CDR3 region: CASSTGRGAEAFF. Here the CDR3 DNA reads TGCGCCAGCAGCACCGGACGGGGCGCTGAAGCTTTCTTT. The variable domain in full, with the rest retrieved from reference TRBV5-1 and TRBJ1-1, is KAGVTQTPRYLIKTRGQQVTLSCSPISGHRSVSWYQQTPGQGLQFLFEYFSETQRNKGNFPGRFSGRQFSNSRSEMNVSTLELGDSALYLCASSTGRGAEAFFGQGTRLTVV.